This T cell receptor (beta chain) was recovered during a study of graft-versus-host responses after intestinal transplantation. Background on the study: Multivisceral, liver-intestinal, or isolated intestinal grafts were transplanted into recipients. Induction using anti-thymocyte globulin, followed by tacrolimus and steroids for approximately 3 years, was given to all recipients. Study-level points and caveats: GvH clones were found in recipient marrow; some appeared first in ileum or blood.

Looked up from germline, CDR1 is SQVTM and CDR2 is ANQGSEA. With 6 bases clipped from V and 2 bases from J, the junction kept 7 bases outside the gene matches. This CDR3 region has 14 residues. Only a few counts were recorded for this clone. Antigen: not known. Sequencing was performed with immunoSEQ multiplex PCR; in TCRdb, only in-frame clones are kept and a portion is missing. The sample lists over 55,000 clones; over 70% were seen once. This sequence was found in a human donor who was the organ donor for an intestinal transplant. Specimen: unstimulated CD4+ T cells sorted from spleen or lymph node cells, collected before transplant. The chain is built from TRBV29-1 and TRBJ1-3; 7 bases fit TRBD1. Written as DNA, the CDR3 is TGCAGCGTGACGACAGGGATAGCTGGAAACACCATATATTTT. Translated, it gives CSVTTGIAGNTIYF.